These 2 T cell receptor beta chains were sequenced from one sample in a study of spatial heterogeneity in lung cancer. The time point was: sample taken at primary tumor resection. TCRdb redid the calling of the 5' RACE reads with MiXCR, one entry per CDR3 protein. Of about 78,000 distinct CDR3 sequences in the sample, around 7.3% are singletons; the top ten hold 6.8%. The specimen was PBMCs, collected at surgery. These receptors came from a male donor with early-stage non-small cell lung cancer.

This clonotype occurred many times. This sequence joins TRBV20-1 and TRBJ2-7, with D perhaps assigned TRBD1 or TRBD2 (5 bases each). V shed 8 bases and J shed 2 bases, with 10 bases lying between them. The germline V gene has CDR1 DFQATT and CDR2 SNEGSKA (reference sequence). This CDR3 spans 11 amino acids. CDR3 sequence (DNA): TGCAGTCTGGGGGACCCCTACGAGCAGTACTTC. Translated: CSLGDPYEQYF.

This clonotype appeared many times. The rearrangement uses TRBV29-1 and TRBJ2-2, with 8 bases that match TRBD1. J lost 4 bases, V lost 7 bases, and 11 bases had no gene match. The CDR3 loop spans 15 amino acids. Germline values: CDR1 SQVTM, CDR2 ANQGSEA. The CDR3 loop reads CSAAKTGGGTGELFF. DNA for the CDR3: TGCAGCGCTGCCAAAACAGGGGGAGGCACCGGGGAGCTGTTTTTT.